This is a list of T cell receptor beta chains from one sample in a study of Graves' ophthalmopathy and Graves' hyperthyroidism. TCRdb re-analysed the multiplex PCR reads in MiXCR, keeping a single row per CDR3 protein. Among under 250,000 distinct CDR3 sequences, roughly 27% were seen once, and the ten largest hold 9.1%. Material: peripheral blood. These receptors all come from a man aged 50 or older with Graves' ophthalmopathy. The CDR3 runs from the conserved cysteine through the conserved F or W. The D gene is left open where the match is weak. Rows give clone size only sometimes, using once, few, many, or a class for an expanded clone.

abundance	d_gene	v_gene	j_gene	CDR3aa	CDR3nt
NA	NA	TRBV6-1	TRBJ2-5	CATKQGPQETQYF	TGTGCCACCAAACAGGGACCCCAAGAGACCCAGTACTTC
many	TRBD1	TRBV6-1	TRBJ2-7	CASSRDRGVHKQYF	TGTGCCAGCAGTCGGGACAGGGGTGTCCACAAGCAGTACTTC
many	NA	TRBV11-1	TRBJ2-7	CASSFLGRTGSYEQYF	TGTGCCAGCAGCTTCTTGGGCAGAACGGGATCCTACGAGCAGTACTTC
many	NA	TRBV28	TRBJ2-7	CASSNPGYEQYF	TGTGCCAGCAGCAACCCCGGCTACGAGCAGTACTTC
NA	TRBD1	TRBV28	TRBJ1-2	CASSLETGRDNYTF	TGTGCCAGCAGTTTAGAGACAGGGCGGGATAACTACACCTTC
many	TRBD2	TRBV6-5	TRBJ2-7	CASSQLAGSYEQYF	TGTGCCAGCAGTCAGCTAGCGGGAAGCTACGAGCAGTACTTC
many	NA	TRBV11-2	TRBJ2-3	CASSLVAGTDTQYF	TGTGCCAGCAGCTTAGTAGCGGGCACAGATACGCAGTATTTT
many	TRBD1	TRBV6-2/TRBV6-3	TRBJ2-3	CASSYRQGGTDTQYF	TGTGCCAGCAGTTACCGACAGGGTGGCACAGATACGCAGTATTTT
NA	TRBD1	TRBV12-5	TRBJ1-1	CASGLTGANTEAFF	TGTGCTAGTGGTTTGACAGGGGCAAACACTGAAGCTTTCTTT
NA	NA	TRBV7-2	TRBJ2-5	CASSLLWGTRVETQYF	TGTGCCAGCAGCCTCCTCTGGGGGACTCGAGTAGAGACCCAGTACTTC
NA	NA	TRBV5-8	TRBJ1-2	CASSSTGISGYTF	TGTGCCAGCAGCTCCACAGGGATCTCTGGCTACACCTTC
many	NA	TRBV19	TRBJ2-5	CASSQPVGLYQETQYF	TGTGCCAGTAGTCAACCCGTAGGTCTGTACCAAGAGACCCAGTACTTC
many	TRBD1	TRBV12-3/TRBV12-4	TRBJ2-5	CASSLVTGLQETQYF	TGTGCCAGCAGTTTAGTGACAGGGCTCCAAGAGACCCAGTACTTC
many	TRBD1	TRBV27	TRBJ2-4	CASRPSAGGFLEFDIQYF	TGTGCCAGCAGACCCTCTGCAGGGGGCTTTTTAGAATTTGACATTCAGTACTTC
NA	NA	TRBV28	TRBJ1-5	CASSLSERASPQHF	TGTGCCAGCAGCCTTTCTGAACGGGCCTCGCCCCAGCATTTT
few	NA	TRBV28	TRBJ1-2	CASSPNNNYGYTF	TGTGCCAGCAGTCCGAACAACAACTATGGCTACACCTTC
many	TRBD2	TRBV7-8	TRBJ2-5	CASSLLAGVGETQYF	TGTGCCAGCAGCTTACTAGCGGGAGTCGGGGAGACCCAGTACTTC
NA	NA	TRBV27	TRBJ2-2	CASSLQPGELFF	TGTGCCAGCAGTTTACAGCCCGGGGAGCTGTTTTTT
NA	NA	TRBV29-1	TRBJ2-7	CSVGARDRYEQYF	TGCAGCGTTGGCGCCAGGGACCGTTACGAGCAGTACTTC
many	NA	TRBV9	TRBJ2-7	CASSVASMTYEQYF	TGTGCCAGCAGCGTAGCAAGCATGACCTACGAGCAGTACTTC
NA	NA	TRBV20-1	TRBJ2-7	CSASRQETYEQYF	TGCAGTGCTAGTCGACAGGAAACCTACGAGCAGTACTTC
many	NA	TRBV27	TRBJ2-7	CASSLGSTNEQYF	TGTGCCAGCAGTTTGGGCAGTACCAACGAGCAGTACTTC
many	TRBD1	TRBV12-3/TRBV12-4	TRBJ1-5	CASSAGGRNQPQHF	TGTGCCAGCAGTGCAGGGGGCCGCAATCAGCCCCAGCATTTT
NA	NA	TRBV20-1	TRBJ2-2	CSARENTGELFF	TGCAGTGCTAGAGAAAACACCGGGGAGCTGTTTTTT
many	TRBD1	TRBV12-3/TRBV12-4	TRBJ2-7	CASSTPGQGYEQYF	TGTGCCAGCAGTACACCGGGACAGGGCTACGAGCAGTACTTC
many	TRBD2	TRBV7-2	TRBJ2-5	CASSLRAAGGPFEETQYF	TGTGCCAGCAGCTTGCGAGCGGCGGGAGGGCCGTTTGAAGAGACCCAGTACTTC
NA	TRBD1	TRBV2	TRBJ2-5	CASTLAPQGAAGETQYF	TGTGCCAGCACCTTAGCCCCACAGGGGGCGGCGGGGGAGACCCAGTACTTC
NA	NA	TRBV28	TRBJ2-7	CASRKQGDYAGQYF	TGTGCCAGCAGGAAACAGGGGGACTATGCGGGGCAGTACTTC
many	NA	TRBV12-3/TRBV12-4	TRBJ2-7	CASSFTYEQYF	TGTGCCAGCAGTTTCACTTACGAGCAGTACTTC
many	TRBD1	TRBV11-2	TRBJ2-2	CASSLRTGRVLTGELFF	TGTGCCAGCAGCTTACGGACAGGGCGGGTCTTGACCGGGGAGCTGTTTTTT
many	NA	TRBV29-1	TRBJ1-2	CSVGLGNYGYTF	TGCAGCGTTGGTTTGGGGAACTATGGCTACACCTTC
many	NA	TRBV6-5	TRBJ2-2	CASSYSMPGELFF	TGTGCCAGCAGTTACTCGATGCCCGGGGAGCTGTTTTTT
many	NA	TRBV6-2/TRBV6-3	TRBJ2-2	CASSQGSGELFF	TGTGCCAGCAGCCAGGGCAGCGGGGAGCTGTTTTTT
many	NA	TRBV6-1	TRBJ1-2	CASSDWAQWWGYTF	TGTGCCAGCAGTGATTGGGCCCAATGGTGGGGTTACACCTTC
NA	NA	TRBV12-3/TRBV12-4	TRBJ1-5	CASSFREYSNQPQHF	TGTGCCAGCAGTTTCCGGGAATATAGCAATCAGCCCCAGCATTTT
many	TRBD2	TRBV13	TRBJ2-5	CASSLGTSGQETQYF	TGTGCCAGCAGCTTAGGGACTAGCGGTCAAGAGACCCAGTACTTC
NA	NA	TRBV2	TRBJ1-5	CASRATPDQPQHF	TGTGCCAGCAGAGCCACACCCGATCAGCCCCAGCATTTT
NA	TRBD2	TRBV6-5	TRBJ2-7	CASSYSTTSGFSYEQYF	TGTGCCAGCAGTTACTCAACGACTAGCGGCTTCTCCTACGAGCAGTACTTC
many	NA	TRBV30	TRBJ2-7	CAYPGVGLNEQYF	TGTGCCTACCCTGGAGTGGGATTGAACGAGCAGTACTTC
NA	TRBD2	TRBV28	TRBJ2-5	CASSLSGLAGGPSRETQYF	TGTGCCAGCAGTTTATCCGGTCTAGCGGGAGGGCCATCACGAGAGACCCAGTACTTC
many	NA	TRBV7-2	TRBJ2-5	CASSLVAQTQETQYF	TGTGCCAGCAGCTTAGTAGCACAGACCCAAGAGACCCAGTACTTC
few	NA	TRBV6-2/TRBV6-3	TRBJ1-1	CASSSPEGQGLSPFVYFF	TGTGCCAGCAGTTCCCCGGAGGGGCAGGGGCTCTCACCGTTCGTTTATTTCTTT
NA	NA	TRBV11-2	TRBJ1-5	CASSLSLNQPQHF	TGTGCCAGCAGCTTATCCCTCAATCAGCCCCAGCATTTT
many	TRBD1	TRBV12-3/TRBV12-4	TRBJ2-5	CASSAPRDRGKTQYF	TGTGCCAGCAGTGCCCCCCGGGACAGAGGCAAGACCCAGTACTTC
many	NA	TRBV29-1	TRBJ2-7	CSGRTDASYEQYF	TGCAGCGGTAGGACGGACGCCTCCTACGAGCAGTACTTC
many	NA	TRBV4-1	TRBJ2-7	CASSPENPGLSYEQYF	TGCGCCAGCAGCCCCGAGAACCCGGGGCTATCCTACGAGCAGTACTTC
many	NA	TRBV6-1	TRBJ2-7	CASSARGDYEQYF	TGTGCCAGCAGTGCCAGGGGCGATTACGAGCAGTACTTC
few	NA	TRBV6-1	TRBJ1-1	CASSLILKVAFF	TGTGCCAGCAGTCTAATACTTAAGGTAGCTTTCTTT
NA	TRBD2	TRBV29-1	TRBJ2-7	CSVLAGGAPEQYF	TGCAGCGTTTTAGCCGGGGGGGCCCCCGAGCAGTACTTC
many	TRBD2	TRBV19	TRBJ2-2	CASGLAANTGELFF	TGTGCCAGTGGACTAGCGGCGAACACCGGGGAGCTGTTTTTT
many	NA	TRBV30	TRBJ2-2	CAWDSGGGAGELFF	TGTGCCTGGGACAGCGGAGGCGGAGCCGGGGAGCTGTTTTTT
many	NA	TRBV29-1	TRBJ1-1	CSVGQPNTEAFF	TGCAGCGTTGGACAGCCGAACACTGAAGCTTTCTTT
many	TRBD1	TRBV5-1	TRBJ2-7	CASSLASWDRGYEQYF	TGCGCCAGCAGCTTGGCCTCTTGGGACAGGGGCTACGAGCAGTACTTC
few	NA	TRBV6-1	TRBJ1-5	CASSLPCCNQPQHF	TGTGCCAGCAGTCTCCCGTGCTGCAATCAGCCCCAGCATTTT
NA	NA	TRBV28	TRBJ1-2	CASSIGSGKTYGYTF	TGTGCCAGCAGCATAGGGTCAGGGAAGACCTATGGCTACACCTTC
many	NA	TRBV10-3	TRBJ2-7	CAISESTSYEQYF	TGTGCCATCAGTGAGTCGACGTCCTACGAGCAGTACTTC
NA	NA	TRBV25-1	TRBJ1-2	CASSAHKPGANYGYTF	TGTGCCAGCAGTGCCCACAAACCAGGAGCTAACTATGGCTACACCTTC